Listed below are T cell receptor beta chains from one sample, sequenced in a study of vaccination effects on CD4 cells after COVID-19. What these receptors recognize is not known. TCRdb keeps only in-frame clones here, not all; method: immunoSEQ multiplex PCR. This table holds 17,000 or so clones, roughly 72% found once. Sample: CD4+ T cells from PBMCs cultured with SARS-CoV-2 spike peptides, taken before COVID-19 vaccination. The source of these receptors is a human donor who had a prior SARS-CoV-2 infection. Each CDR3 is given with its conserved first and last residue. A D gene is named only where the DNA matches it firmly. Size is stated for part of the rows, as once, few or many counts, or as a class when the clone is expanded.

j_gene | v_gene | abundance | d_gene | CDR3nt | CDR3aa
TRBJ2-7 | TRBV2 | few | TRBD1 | TGTGCCAGCGGGGGACAGGGACCGTACTTC | CASGGQGPYF
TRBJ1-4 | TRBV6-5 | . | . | TGTGCCAGCAGTACCGTCCCCCTGGTTGAAAAACTGTTTTTT | CASSTVPLVEKLFF
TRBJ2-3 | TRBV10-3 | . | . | TGTGCCATCAGTTCCGGGACAAACACAGATACGCAGTATTTT | CAISSGTNTDTQYF
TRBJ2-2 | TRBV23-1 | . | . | TGCGCCAGCAGGAAGCTGGAGCTGTTTTTT | CASRKLELFF
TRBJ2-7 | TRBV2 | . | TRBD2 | TGTGCCAGCAGTGAAAGTGGAGGGGACTATGATGAGCAGTACTTC | CASSESGGDYDEQYF
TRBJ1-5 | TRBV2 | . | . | TGTGCCAGCATGCAACAGGGACTCAATCAGCCCCAGCATTTT | CASMQQGLNQPQHF
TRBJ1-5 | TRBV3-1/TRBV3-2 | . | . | TGTGCCAGCAGCCCGGGTAAAAAGCAAAAAGGGGACTGCAATCAGCCCCAGCATTTT | CASSPGKKQKGDCNQPQHF
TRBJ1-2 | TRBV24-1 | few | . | TGTGCCACCAGTGAAGGGAGGGGCTATGGCTACACCTTC | CATSEGRGYGYTF
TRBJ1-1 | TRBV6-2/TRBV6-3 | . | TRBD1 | TGTGCCAGCAGCGCCTACACAGGGGCCACTGAAGCTTTCTTT | CASSAYTGATEAFF
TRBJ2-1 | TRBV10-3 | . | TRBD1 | TGTGCCATCAGTGAGGCTTGGGGACAGGGGGCGCAGAATGAGCAGTTCTTC | CAISEAWGQGAQNEQFF
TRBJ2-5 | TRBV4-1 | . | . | TGCGCCAGCAGCCAAGAAGAGACCCAGTACTTC | CASSQEETQYF
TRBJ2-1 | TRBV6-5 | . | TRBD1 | TGTGCCAGCAGTCCGACAGGGGAAAATGAGCAGTTCTTC | CASSPTGENEQFF
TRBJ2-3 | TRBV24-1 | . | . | TGTGCCACCAGTGGTTGGCCGGCAGATACGCAGTATTTT | CATSGWPADTQYF
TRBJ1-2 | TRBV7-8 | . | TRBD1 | TGTGCCAGCAGCTTAGGGGGGCGCAGGGGGCATCGAGGCTACACCTTC | CASSLGGRRGHRGYTF
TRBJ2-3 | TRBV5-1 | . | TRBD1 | TGCGCCAGCAGACCTGGACAGGGAGTCACAGATACGCAGTATTTT | CASRPGQGVTDTQYF
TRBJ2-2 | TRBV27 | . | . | TGTGCCAGCAGTTTAACCCCCCCCGCTGGAGCGGGGAACACCGGGGAGCTGTTTTTT | CASSLTPPAGAGNTGELFF
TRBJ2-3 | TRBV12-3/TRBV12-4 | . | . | TGTGCCAGCAGTTTTTATGGCGATACGCAGTATTTT | CASSFYGDTQYF
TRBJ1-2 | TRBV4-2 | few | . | TGTGCCAGCAGCCCGTCGGAGGGAGGCTATGGCTACACCTTC | CASSPSEGGYGYTF
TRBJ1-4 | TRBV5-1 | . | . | TGCGCCAGCAGCCCAACAGGAACAACTAATGAAAAACTGTTTTTT | CASSPTGTTNEKLFF
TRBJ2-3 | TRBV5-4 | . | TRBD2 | TGTGCCAGCAGCTTGTCTGGGGTTAGCGGGAGAGTAGAGTATTTT | CASSLSGVSGRVEYF
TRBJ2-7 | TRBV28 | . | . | TGTGCCAGCAGCAATGCGGCTACGCCAAGGCAGTACTTC | CASSNAATPRQYF
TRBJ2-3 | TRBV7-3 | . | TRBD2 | TGTGCCAGCAGCCATCTAGCGGGAGGGCGAGAAGATACGCAGTATTTT | CASSHLAGGREDTQYF